This T cell receptor (beta chain) was captured by sequencing in a study of Graves' ophthalmopathy and Graves' hyperthyroidism. This CDR3 region has 13 residues. CDR1 is MNHEY and CDR2 is SVGAGI in the germline V gene. This clonotype was seen once. A junction end diverges from the germline sequence, so it may reflect a read error. The sequenced template was RNA, covering the TCR beta CDR3 region. HTBI primers primed a first-round RT-PCR, and a second-round multiplex PCR followed. In TCRdb, the multiplex PCR reads were re-called with MiXCR into one record per CDR3 protein. This repertoire shows some 750,000 distinct CDR3 sequences, approximately 40% found once; its top ten account for 40% to 55%.

The rearrangement links TRBV6-5 to TRBJ2-7; the D gene could be TRBD1 or TRBD2 (6 bases each). The TCR sequence derives from an adult man with Graves' ophthalmopathy. Material for sequencing was peripheral blood. CDR3 sequence: CASSFVGGYEQHF. CDR3 bases: TGTGCCAGCAGTTTTGTGGGGGGCTACGAGCAGCACTTC.